The 17 T cell receptor beta chains below come from one sample, sequenced in a study of T cell clusters in autoimmune cytopenias. TRB amplification used 250 ng of peripheral blood genomic DNA. One tube held mixed TRB-A and TRB-B primer pools for touch-down PCR. TCRdb re-called the multiplex PCR reads; one entry per CDR3 protein, DNA not given. The sample holds over 6,000 distinct CDR3 sequences. These data were also reused for a study on T cell repertoires in aging, cancer and after chemotherapy.

The sample taken for sequencing was peripheral blood. The receptor set was obtained from a human donor in good health.

The chain employs TRBV7-2 and TRBJ2-2. CDR3 length equals 15 residues. CDR1 is SGHTA, CDR2 FQGNSA, per germline. The CDR3 protein is CASSSAYVNTGELFF.

The J gene is TRBJ2-7, the V gene TRBV4-2; the D call from TCRdb, TRBD2, cannot be confirmed without DNA. CDR1 and CDR2 from the germline V gene are LGHNA and YNFKEQ. The CDR3 has 18 amino acids. The CDR3 reads CASSQDLSGGLSVIGQYF.

This chain connects TRBV7-2 to TRBJ2-2; there is no DNA to check the TCRdb D call of TRBD2. The CDR3 covers 16 residues. Germline V gene data show CDR1 as SGHTA and CDR2 as FQGNSA. The CDR3 loop is CASSPGWGLSTGELFF.

According to its frequency, this clonotype is medium-sized. The chain uses TRBV5-6 and TRBJ2-5; the D call of TRBD1 rests on TCRdb alone, since no DNA is present to check it. This CDR3 is 16 amino acids long. CDR1 and CDR2 (germline): SGHDT, YYEEEE. The CDR3 spells CASSDQVWDSQETQYF.

The CDR3 sequence is CASSQGAKANYGYTF. This chain connects TRBV13 to TRBJ1-2; lacking DNA, the TRBD1 call made by TCRdb goes unchecked. Germline CDR1 reads PRHDT; CDR2 reads FYEKMQ (reference sequence). This CDR3 comprises 15 residues.

The chain combines TRBV18 with TRBJ2-5; with no DNA, the TCRdb D assignment of TRBD1 cannot be verified. Germline CDR1 reads KGHSH; CDR2 reads LQKENI. The CDR3 runs to 15 residues. This CDR3 is CASSPPSGGTETQYF.

The genes are TRBV30 and TRBJ2-7; checking the TCRdb D call of TRBD1 is not possible without DNA. In germline, CDR1 is GTSNPN, CDR2 SVGIG (reference sequence). CDR3 length: 16 residues. The CDR3 reads CAYRPTLTGSSYEQYF.

The V and J genes are TRBV12-3 or TRBV12-4 and TRBJ2-3; TCRdb names TRBD2, which stays unverified in the absence of DNA. This CDR3 is 13 amino acids long. The CDR3 here is CASSGGITDTQYF.

Considering frequency, this clonotype is medium-sized. The V call is TRBV5-4, the J call TRBJ1-2; without DNA, the TCRdb call of TRBD1 cannot be checked. The germline V gene encodes CDR1 SGHNT and CDR2 YYREEE (reference sequence). The CDR3 totals 13 residues. The CDR3 loop reads CASRTGGSYGYTF.

The chain recombines TRBV30 with TRBJ1-2; TCRdb indicates TRBD1, and absent DNA this call remains unverified. Germline CDR1 and CDR2: GTSNPN and SVGIG (reference sequence). The CDR3 spans 13 residues. CDR3 loop: CAWSVIGGYGYTF.

V and J are TRBV12-3 or TRBV12-4 and TRBJ1-2; the TCRdb D gene call, TRBD1, has no DNA to confirm it. There are 14 residues in the CDR3. The chain's CDR3 is CASSPIGQGYGYTF.

Its frequency marks this clonotype as medium-sized (0.01 to 0.1%). The J gene is TRBJ1-4, the V gene TRBV12-3 or TRBV12-4; the D gene TCRdb calls, TRBD1, cannot be checked with no DNA. This CDR3 region has 11 residues. The CDR3 sequence: CASSLGGKLFF.

This chain connects TRBV6-6 to TRBJ1-6; TCRdb calls TRBD1, which cannot be checked without DNA. The germline gives CDR1 MNHNY, CDR2 SVGAGI (reference sequence). The CDR3 spans 15 residues. The CDR3 region is CASSYEGQLNSPLHF.

According to its frequency, this clonotype is medium-sized. The chain links TRBV6-1 to TRBJ2-3; the TCRdb call, TRBD1, lacks DNA for checking. Germline assignment: CDR1 MNHNS and CDR2 SASEGT. This CDR3 has 18 amino acids. The chain's CDR3 is CASSQGGGFLLSTDTQYF.

This clonotype is labeled medium-sized (0.01 to 0.1%) based on frequency. The CDR3 spells CASSPRTGGANYGYTF. The chain recombines TRBV6-5 with TRBJ1-2; as DNA is missing, the TRBD1 call by TCRdb cannot be tested. Per germline, CDR1 MNHEY and CDR2 SVGAGI. The CDR3 has 16 residues.

This clonotype is called medium-sized (0.01 to 0.1%) based on its frequency. The J gene is TRBJ1-1, the V gene TRBV29-1; without DNA, the TCRdb call of TRBD1 cannot be checked. This CDR3 has 13 amino acids. Germline CDR1 is SQVTM and CDR2 is ANQGSEA. The CDR3 sequence: CSAEGQMNTEAFF.

The chain couples TRBV5-4 to TRBJ2-1; the D call from TCRdb, TRBD2, cannot be confirmed without DNA. The germline CDR1 and CDR2 sequences are SGHNT and YYREEE (reference sequence). The CDR3 loop spans 17 amino acids. CDR3: CASSSLGLAGEYNEQFF.